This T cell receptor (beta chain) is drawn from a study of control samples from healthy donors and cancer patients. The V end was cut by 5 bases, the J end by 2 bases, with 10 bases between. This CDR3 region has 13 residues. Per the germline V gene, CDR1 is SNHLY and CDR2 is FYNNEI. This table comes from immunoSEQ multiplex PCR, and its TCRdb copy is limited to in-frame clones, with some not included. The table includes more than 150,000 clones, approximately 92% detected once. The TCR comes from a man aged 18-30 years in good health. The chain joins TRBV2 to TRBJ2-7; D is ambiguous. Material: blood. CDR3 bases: TGTGCCAGCAGTCCCAATTTGGCCTACGAGCAGTACTTC. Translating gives CASSPNLAYEQYF.